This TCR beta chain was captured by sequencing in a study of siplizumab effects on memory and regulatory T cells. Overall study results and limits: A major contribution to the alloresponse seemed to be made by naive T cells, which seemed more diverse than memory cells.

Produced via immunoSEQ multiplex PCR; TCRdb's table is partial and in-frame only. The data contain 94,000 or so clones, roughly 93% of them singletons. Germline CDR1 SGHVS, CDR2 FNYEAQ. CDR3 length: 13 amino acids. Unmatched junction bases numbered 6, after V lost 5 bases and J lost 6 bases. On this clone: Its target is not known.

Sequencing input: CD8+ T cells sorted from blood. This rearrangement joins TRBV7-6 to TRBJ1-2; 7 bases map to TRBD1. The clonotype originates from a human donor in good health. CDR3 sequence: CASSQTGFDGYTF. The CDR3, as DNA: TGTGCCAGCAGCCAGACAGGGTTCGATGGCTACACCTTC. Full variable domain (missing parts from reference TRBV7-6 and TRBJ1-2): GAGVSQSPRYKVTKRGQDVALRCDPISGHVSLYWYRQALGQGPEFLTYFNYEAQQDKSGLPNDRFSAERPEGSISTLTIQRTEQRDSAMYRCASSQTGFDGYTFGSGTRLTVV.